Each of the 7 T cell receptor beta chains below was sequenced from the same sample in a study of T-cell reconstitution after alpha-beta-depleted transplantation in children. Construction of the TCRbeta library involved unique molecular identifiers. TCRdb itself ran the PCR reads through MiXCR, one entry per CDR3 protein. The table lists around 490,000 distinct CDR3 sequences, 11% of them singletons. The sample here was PBMCs, mostly from graft donor cells, taken 180 days after TCRalphabeta/CD19-depleted stem cell transplant. The receptor set was obtained from a female patient aged 2-9 years who had a stem cell transplant for aplastic anemia, so the T cells may come from the graft donor.

The gene calls are TRBV27 and TRBJ2-5, with 7 bases aligning to TRBD1. The junction had 6 bases not matched to a gene; V was cut back by 7 bases and J by 1 base. Germline CDR1 reads MNHEY; CDR2 reads SMNVEV (reference sequence). The CDR3 is made up of 14 amino acids. CDR3 in DNA: TGTGCCAGCACCTCGACAGGGCCCCAAGAGACCCAGTACTTC. As protein: CASTSTGPQETQYF.

The sample holds many counts of this clonotype. The V call is TRBV7-2, the J call TRBJ2-7; D is possibly TRBD1 or TRBD2 (6 bases each). The V and J ends lost 4 bases and 6 bases respectively, with 16 bases between them. This CDR3 region has 14 residues. Germline lookup yields CDR1 SGHTA and CDR2 FQGNSA. The CDR3 protein is CASSSTGGRGEQYF. Written as DNA, the CDR3 is TGTGCCAGCAGCTCGACCGGGGGCAGGGGCGAGCAGTACTTC.

The J gene is TRBJ2-2, the V gene TRBV11-3; 10 bases align to TRBD2. The CDR3 length is 16 residues. Germline V gene lookup returns CDR1 SGHNT and CDR2 YENEEA. V shed 2 bases, J shed 5 bases, and the junction held 5 bases outside the gene matches. The CDR3: CASSLSGRARTGELFF. The CDR3 DNA follows: TGTGCCAGCAGCTTAAGCGGGAGGGCCAGGACCGGGGAGCTGTTTTTT.

This clonotype has only a few counts. The chain links TRBV20-1 to TRBJ2-3; a possible D gene is TRBD1 (6 bases). Germline assignment: CDR1 DFQATT and CDR2 SNEGSKA (reference sequence). Trimming took 6 bases from V and 2 from J, leaving 15 bases between them. The CDR3 runs 14 residues. CDR3 in DNA: TGCAGTGCGTCCTCCACAGGGAACACAGATACGCAGTATTTT. It yields the protein CSASSTGNTDTQYF.

The chain joins TRBV15 to TRBJ2-3; 8 nucleotides agree with TRBD1. The CDR3 totals 17 residues. J gave up 4 bases and V 0 bases, and 9 bases lay outside the gene matches. Germline CDR1 LNHNV, CDR2 YYDKDF (reference sequence). The chain's CDR3 is CATSRDRGTGISDTQYF. The CDR3 nucleotides read TGTGCCACCAGCAGAGACCGAGGGACAGGAATCTCAGATACGCAGTATTTT. The complete variable domain, with remaining parts taken from reference TRBV15 and TRBJ2-3, reads DAMVIQNPRYQVTQFGKPVTLSCSQTLNHNVMYWYQQKSSQAPKLLFHYYDKDFNNEADTPDNFQSRRPNTSFCFLDIRSPGLGDTAMYLCATSRDRGTGISDTQYFGPGTRLTVL.

This clonotype has just a few counts. The limits of the CDR3 on the DNA are not certain, so only TCRdb's listed CDR3 is given. The genes are TRBV12-3 or TRBV12-4 and TRBJ1-5. The CDR3 contains 15 residues when both ends are counted. The CDR3 protein is CASTFGSVSNQPQHF.

Only a few counts were recorded for this clonotype. The chain carries TRBV24-1 and TRBJ1-2; the D gene is possibly TRBD1 (5 bases). The CDR3 has 13 amino acids. CDR1 and CDR2 (germline): KGHDR, SFDVKD. The V end was cut by 4 bases, the J end by 6 bases, with 11 bases between. In DNA form, the CDR3 reads TGTGCCACCAGTGACGACAGCCGGCATGGCTACACCTTC. Amino acid sequence: CATSDDSRHGYTF.